The 16 T cell receptor beta chains presented below share a single source sample, sequenced in a study of blood T cell repertoires in COVID-19. Produced via immunoSEQ multiplex PCR; TCRdb's table is partial and in-frame only. The table shows about 150,000 clones, with roughly nine tenths occurring only once. Sequencing was performed on peripheral blood. These receptors all come from a man over 45 with acute or convalescent COVID-19.

The J gene is TRBJ2-7, the V gene TRBV6-5, with 8 bases identical to TRBD2. Germline CDR1 and CDR2: MNHEY and SVGAGI. V lost 5 bases, J lost 2 bases, and 8 bases stayed unmatched. The CDR3 loop spans 15 amino acids. CDR3 nucleotide sequence: TGTGCCAGCAGTCCCCGGGGGGGGGTGGCCTACGAGCAGTACGTC. It translates to CASSPRGGVAYEQYV.

This rearrangement joins TRBV19 to TRBJ2-2; TRBD1 might be the D (6 bases). V was pared by 4 bases and J by 2 bases, with 11 bases between. Germline CDR1 LNHDA, CDR2 SQIVND (reference sequence). The CDR3 loop spans 15 amino acids. The CDR3 DNA reads as TGTGCCAGTAGTACTCCGGGACATAACACCGGGGAGCTGTTTTTT. This translates into CASSTPGHNTGELFF. Full variable domain (missing parts from reference TRBV19 and TRBJ2-2): DGGITQSPKYLFRKEGQNVTLSCEQNLNHDAMYWYRQDPGQGLRLIYYSQIVNDFQKGDIAEGYSVSREKKESFPLTVTSAQKNPTAFYLCASSTPGHNTGELFFGEGSRLTVL.

The rearrangement links TRBV5-1 to TRBJ1-1; D is possibly TRBD1 (5 bases). There are 16 residues in the CDR3. Trimming left V 4 bases short and J 3 bases short, with 19 bases between. Germline CDR1 and CDR2: SGHRS and YFSETQ. The CDR3 protein is CASSRGSPGVDTEAFF. The CDR3 DNA follows: TGCGCCAGCAGCCGAGGAAGTCCGGGGGTCGACACTGAAGCTTTCTTT.

The chain recombines TRBV19 with TRBJ2-1; TRBD2 agrees at 15 bases. The CDR3 is made up of 16 amino acids. Trimming at V came to 4 bases and at J to 6 bases, leaving 4 bases not matched to a gene. Germline-derived CDR1 and CDR2 are LNHDA and SQIVND (reference sequence). This CDR3 is CASSKGTSGRTNEQFF. CDR3 bases: TGTGCCAGTAGTAAAGGGACTAGCGGGAGGACCAATGAGCAGTTCTTC.

Here the CDR3 reads CASSIKHRANYGYTF. CDR3 bases: TGTGCCAGTAGTATAAAGCACCGTGCTAACTATGGCTACACCTTC. The chain employs TRBV19 and TRBJ1-2; D is uncertain. Trimming took 2 bases from V and 0 from J, leaving 10 bases between them. Germline CDR1 LNHDA, CDR2 SQIVND (reference sequence). CDR3 size: 15 residues.

This sequence joins TRBV9 and TRBJ1-3; TRBD1 matches at 8 bases. With V trimmed by 3 bases and J by 0 bases, 5 bases remained unmatched. The CDR3 is made up of 16 amino acids. Per the germline V gene, CDR1 is SGDLS and CDR2 is YYNGEE. The CDR3 protein is CASSAGQGFSGNTIYF. In DNA form, the CDR3 reads TGTGCCAGCAGCGCAGGACAGGGATTCTCTGGAAACACCATATATTTT.

The gene calls are TRBV3-1 (or the pseudogene TRBV3-2) and TRBJ1-2; 9 bases fit TRBD1. CDR3 length: 15 amino acids. Trimming took 4 bases from V and 7 from J; bases not matched to a gene: 10. Germline V gene data show CDR1 as LGHDT and CDR2 as YNNKEL (reference sequence). As DNA, the CDR3 is TGTGCCAGCAGCCTCCGGGACAGGGAAATTGTTGGCTACACCTTC. As protein: CASSLRDREIVGYTF.

The chain uses TRBV27 and TRBJ2-7, with D perhaps TRBD2 (5 bases). V shed 8 bases and J shed 0 bases, with 14 bases lying between them. CDR3 size: 14 residues. Germline loops: CDR1 MNHEY, CDR2 SMNVEV (reference sequence). The CDR3 DNA reads as TGTGCCAGCGGAGGCGACCAGAGCTCCTACGAGCAGTACTTC. Translation gives CASGGDQSSYEQYF.

This chain connects TRBV2 to TRBJ2-7; 8 nucleotides match TRBD2. This CDR3 contains 12 residues. CDR1 SNHLY and CDR2 FYNNEI come from the germline V gene. The V segment lost 4 bases and the J segment 4 bases; nucleotides outside the gene matches: 0. In DNA form, the CDR3 reads TGTGCCAGCAGTGCGGGAGGGTACGAGCAGTACGTC. This encodes CASSAGGYEQYV.

This clone was observed a single time. V usage is TRBV9 and J usage is TRBJ2-7; D may be TRBD2 (7 bases). Per germline, CDR1 SGDLS and CDR2 YYNGEE. CDR3 length: 14 amino acids. V lost 3 bases, J lost 3 bases, and 13 bases lay in between. DNA for the CDR3: TGTGCCAGCAGCGAGGGGGGGGACCACTACGAGCAGTACTTC. Protein product: CASSEGGDHYEQYF.

The gene calls are TRBV27 and TRBJ2-3, with 8 bases aligning to TRBD1. V was pared by 6 bases and J by 5 bases, with 10 bases of the junction left unmatched. Germline V gene lookup returns CDR1 MNHEY and CDR2 SMNVEV (reference sequence). CDR3 length: 15 amino acids. The CDR3 loop is CASSPRGQMVDTQYF. CDR3 bases: TGTGCCAGCAGCCCCAGGGGGCAGATGGTAGATACGCAGTATTTT.

CDR3 in amino acids: CASSLGGQGAIRSYEQYF. CDR3 nucleotides: TGCGCCAGCAGCTTGGGGGGACAGGGGGCTATACGCTCCTACGAGCAGTACTTC. The chain is built from TRBV5-1 and TRBJ2-7; TRBD1 matches 12 bases. Germline CDR1 is SGHRS and CDR2 is YFSETQ. This CDR3 comprises 18 residues. V shed 0 bases, J shed 0 bases, and the junction held 7 bases outside the gene matches.

The V gene is TRBV6-5, the J gene TRBJ1-1; D uncertain. V lost 7 bases to trimming and J lost 0 bases, with 9 bases between them. The CDR3 runs 13 residues. Germline V gene lookup returns CDR1 MNHEY and CDR2 SVGAGI. CDR3 amino acids: CASTTTLNTEAFF. The CDR3 coding sequence is TGTGCCAGCACGACAACCTTGAACACTGAAGCTTTCTTT.

This clone is a singleton in its sample. This chain connects TRBV5-1 to TRBJ2-3; the D gene is possibly TRBD1 (5 bases). The ends were cut back, 2 bases at V and 1 base at J, with 11 bases in the middle. Germline CDR1 SGHRS, CDR2 YFSETQ. The CDR3 runs to 15 residues. This chain's CDR3 is CASSFQGVGTDTQYF. As DNA, the CDR3 is TGCGCCAGCAGCTTCCAGGGTGTTGGCACAGATACGCAGTATTTT. Filled out from reference TRBV5-1 and TRBJ2-3, the complete variable domain reads KAGVTQTPRYLIKTRGQQVTLSCSPISGHRSVSWYQQTPGQGLQFLFEYFSETQRNKGNFPGRFSGRQFSNSRSEMNVSTLELGDSALYLCASSFQGVGTDTQYFGPGTRLTVL.

For the CDR3, the DNA is TGTGCCAGTAGTACGCGGACAGCTTCTAATTCACCCCTCCACTTT. Translating gives CASSTRTASNSPLHF. The chain has TRBV19 and TRBJ1-6, with a possible D match to TRBD1 (6 bases). Looked up from germline, CDR1 is LNHDA and CDR2 is SQIVND (reference sequence). This CDR3 comprises 15 residues. V was clipped by 4 bases and J by 6 bases, with 13 bases between them.

The J gene is TRBJ1-2, the V gene TRBV6-5; TRBD1 might be the D (6 bases). The CDR3 loop spans 13 amino acids. Germline V CDR1 and CDR2: MNHEY, SVGAGI. V lost 6 bases and J 3 bases, leaving 11 bases between the germline ends. CDR3 amino acids: CASRGGRYYGYTF. The CDR3 DNA sequence: TGTGCCAGCAGGGGGGGGCGATACTATGGCTACACCTTC.